This T cell receptor (beta chain) comes out of a study of T-cell reconstitution after alpha-beta-depleted transplantation in children. Preparation of the TCRbeta library was carried out with unique molecular identifiers. One entry per CDR3 protein results from TCRdb running MiXCR on the PCR reads. This table holds over 150,000 distinct CDR3 sequences, about 6.4% found once. This CDR3 has 14 amino acids. Losses at the gene ends were 5 bases for V and 3 bases for J; bases not matched to a gene: 5. Germline loops: CDR1 DFQATT, CDR2 SNEGSKA (reference sequence). This clonotype was seen many times. The receptor comes from a human donor who donated a stem cell graft to a child with Wiskott-Aldrich syndrome. V usage is TRBV20-1 and J usage is TRBJ2-2, with TRBD1 identical over 8 bases. The sequencing here drew on PBMCs from the stem cell graft donor, taken from the stem cell graft. In DNA form, the CDR3 reads TGCAGTGCTGTGGACAGGGACCACACCGGGGAGCTGTTTTTT. Translation: CSAVDRDHTGELFF.